The T cell receptor (beta chain) described here comes from a study of PD-1 blockade in classical Hodgkin lymphoma. TCRdb keeps only in-frame clones here, not all; method: immunoSEQ multiplex PCR. The data contain around 26,000 clones, about 90% of them singletons. The germline CDR1 and CDR2 sequences are MNHEY and SMNVEV (reference sequence). The CDR3 length is 16 residues. Between the trimmed V and J ends, which lost 5 bases and 5 bases, there was a span of 22 bases. The sample's time point: newly diagnosed, previously untreated cHL patient sample. Isolation of CD4+ T cells from thawed PBMCs was performed by magnetic negative selection. Findings and limits, study-wide: Newly diagnosed patients were reported to start with lower TCR diversity than healthy donors.

Note on this clone: The target antigen is unknown.

Sequences were obtained from CD4+ T cells from blood. This TCR came from a human donor with classical Hodgkin lymphoma. The rearrangement links TRBV27 to TRBJ2-7; possibly TRBD1 or TRBD2 for D (7 bases each). CDR3 in amino acids: CASSQLPGRGHNEQYF. The CDR3 bases are TGTGCCAGCAGTCAGCTCCCGGGGAGGGGGCATAACGAGCAGTACTTC.